This TCR beta chain was captured by sequencing in a study of T cell repertoires in cytomegalovirus infection. Study-wide context: CMV epitopes used comprised recently identified HLA-C-restricted ones and well-studied HLA-B-restricted ones. Signatures in public TCR beta sequences pointed to both CMV infection and matching HLA type.

Study findings and constraints: HLA-C-restricted TCR beta clonotypes specific for CMV led the ex vivo response.

MiXCR was run by TCRdb on the reads, yielding one entry per CDR3 protein. Here the sample spans roughly 990,000 distinct CDR3 sequences, approximately 31% being singletons. Comments on this clonotype: Its antigen is not identified. A read error may explain this, as a much larger clone is one base away. This likely comes from a read error, as the CDR3 has no conserved phenylalanine or tryptophan at its end.

The sample consisted of cultured CD8+ T cells from PBMCs, taken from culture after CMV antigen stimulation. This clonotype originated in a human donor in good health (CMV status not recorded). Some clones in this sample may be carry-over from other donors' samples.

This chain's CDR3 is CASSPYGGGAGTDTQYS. Here the CDR3 DNA reads TGTGCCAGCAGCCCATATGGAGGGGGGGCAGGCACAGATACGCAGTATTCT. This chain uses TRBV7-2 with TRBJ2-3, with a weak D call TRBD2 (7 bases). Germline CDR1 reads SGHTA; CDR2 reads FQGNSA. The V and J ends lost 5 bases and 1 base respectively, with 19 bases between them. CDR3 length equals 17 residues.